The 3 T cell receptor beta chains below all came from one sample that was sequenced in a study of blood T cells in healthy people across ages. With a J-beta primer mix and a sample-barcoded 5' primer, a second PCR ran roughly 6 to 11 cycles. TCRdb re-called the 5' RACE reads through MiXCR, storing one row per CDR3 protein. The sample holds approximately 900,000 distinct CDR3 sequences, about 48% seen once. Sequencing was performed on blood. The receptors stem from a man aged 25-45 years in good health.

There are a few counts of this clonotype. J is TRBJ1-6 and V is TRBV27, with 10 bases lining up with TRBD1. Germline CDR1 is MNHEY and CDR2 is SMNVEV (reference sequence). This CDR3 comprises 15 residues. Unmatched junction bases numbered 5, after V lost 10 bases and J lost 2 bases. The CDR3 sequence: CATLDRGTYNSPLHF. In nucleotides, the CDR3 is TGTGCCACCTTGGACAGGGGGACCTATAATTCACCCCTCCACTTT.

This chain connects TRBV3-1 to TRBJ2-7; D is ambiguous. The V and J ends lost 8 bases and 0 bases respectively, with 8 bases between them. This CDR3 spans 12 amino acids. Germline assignment: CDR1 LGHDT and CDR2 YNNKEL (reference sequence). The DNA for the CDR3 is TGTGCCAGCCCTAGACACTCCTACGAGCAGTACTTC. Protein product: CASPRHSYEQYF.

Remarks on this clonotype: A read error may explain this, as a much larger clone is one base away. The chain uses TRBV7-2 and TRBJ2-1, with a possible D match to TRBD1 (6 bases). The DNA end is more similar to TRBJ2-7, so the J call may be wrong. Germline CDR1 is SGHTA and CDR2 is FQGNSA. The CDR3 has 16 amino acids. The CDR3 nucleotides are TGTGCCAGCAGCCGTGGCGGACAGCTCTCCTACAATGAGCAGTACTTC. Residues: CASSRGGQLSYNEQYF.